This TCR beta chain was obtained from a study of T-cell reconstitution after alpha-beta-depleted transplantation in children. General observations from the study: TCRbeta diversity was high at day 60 in some patients (a result of surviving recipient T cells and thymic progenitors). From newly produced T cells came most of the T-cell counts and diversity one year after transplant. Several hundred graft clones that had expanded were reportedly the source of alpha-beta T cells about two months after transplant.

Unique molecular identifiers were built into the TCRbeta library. TCRdb re-called the PCR reads with MiXCR, one entry per CDR3 protein. The sample has around 450,000 distinct CDR3 sequences; approximately 41% are singletons. The CDR3 length is 15 residues. Trimming left V 4 bases short and J 3 bases short, with 13 bases between. This clonotype was seen repeatedly, ten times or more. The target antigen is unknown. This material consisted of PBMCs, taken before TCRalphabeta/CD19-depleted stem cell transplant. The origin of this receptor is a girl under 10 years old with aplastic anemia, due to receive a stem cell transplant. V gene TRBV12-3 or TRBV12-4 combines with J gene TRBJ1-3; D not resolved. DNA for the CDR3: TGTGCCAGCAGTTGGGGAGGAGGTGGTGGAAACACCATATATTTT. It yields the protein CASSWGGGGGNTIYF.